What follows are 3 T cell receptor beta chains derived from one specimen sequenced in a study of cytomegalovirus exposure and HLA in healthy donors. The primer mix had 60 Vbeta and 13 Jbeta primers. The repertoire was sequenced with immunoSEQ multiplex PCR; TCRdb's copy has only in-frame clones and lacks some. This sample has about 170,000 clones, with approximately 80% found just once. The sample comprised PBMCs. These receptors were obtained from a young woman in good health and CMV-seronegative.

The chain combines TRBV28 with TRBJ1-1, with D tentatively TRBD1 (5 bases). CDR1 is MDHEN, CDR2 SYDVKM, per germline. CDR3 size: 13 residues. V lost 6 bases and J lost 4, with 12 bases in between. In DNA, the CDR3 is TGTGCCAGCAGCCCAGGGTGGGTCACTGAAGCTTTCTTT. This encodes CASSPGWVTEAFF.

This clone has a handful of counts. This rearrangement joins TRBV4-3 to TRBJ1-5, with D possibly being TRBD1 (5 bases). Trimming left V 1 base short and J 4 bases short, with 11 bases between. The CDR3 is 15 amino acids. The germline CDR1 and CDR2 sequences are LGHNA and YSLEER. CDR3 bases: TGCGCCAGCAGCCAAGCCCACTCAGGGAATCAGCCCCAGCATTTT. Its protein is CASSQAHSGNQPQHF.

The chain is built from TRBV10-1 and TRBJ2-1; D is perhaps TRBD1 (6 bases). Deletions cut 6 bases from V and 3 bases from J, with 15 bases between. The germline V gene has CDR1 WNHNN and CDR2 SYGVQD (reference sequence). CDR3 length equals 15 residues. CDR3 nucleotides: TGCGCCAGCAGCATAAGGTCGACAGGCTACAATGAGCAGTTCTTC. The encoded protein is CASSIRSTGYNEQFF.